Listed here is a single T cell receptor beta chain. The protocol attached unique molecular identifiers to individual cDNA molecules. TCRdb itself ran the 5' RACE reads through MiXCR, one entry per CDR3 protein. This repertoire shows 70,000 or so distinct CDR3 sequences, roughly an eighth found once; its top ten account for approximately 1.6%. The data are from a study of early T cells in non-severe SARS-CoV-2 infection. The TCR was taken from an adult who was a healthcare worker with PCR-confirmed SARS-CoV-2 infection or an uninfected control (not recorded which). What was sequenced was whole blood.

The CDR3 DNA follows: TGTGCCAGCAGGTCCGGGACAATGGAGACCCAGTACTTC. Its translation is CASRSGTMETQYF. The rearrangement uses TRBV2 and TRBJ2-5; tentatively, D is TRBD1 (6 bases). This CDR3 region has 13 residues. Trimming left V 6 bases short and J 5 bases short, with 13 bases between. The germline V gene encodes CDR1 SNHLY and CDR2 FYNNEI.